The rows below give T cell receptor beta chains drawn from one sample of a study of cytomegalovirus exposure and HLA in healthy donors. Produced via immunoSEQ multiplex PCR; TCRdb's table is partial and in-frame only. The data contain about 120,000 clones, around three quarters of them singletons. Material: PBMCs. The receptors stem from a woman aged 50 to 60 in good health and CMV-seronegative. Each CDR3 is given with its conserved first and last residue. Fields, in order: V gene, clone size, D gene, J gene, CDR3 length, CDR3 protein, CDR3 DNA. A D gene is named only where the DNA matches it firmly. Size is stated for part of the rows, as once, few or many counts, or as a class when the clone is expanded.

V gene: TRBV7-2; clone size: NA; D gene: NA; J gene: TRBJ2-6; CDR3 length: 14; CDR3 protein: CASSSYIDFNVLTF; CDR3 DNA: TGTGCCAGCAGCTCATACATAGACTTCAACGTCCTGACTTTC
V gene: TRBV7-3; clone size: few; D gene: NA; J gene: TRBJ2-3; CDR3 length: 14; CDR3 protein: CASSLVVNGGTQYF; CDR3 DNA: TGTGCCAGCAGCTTAGTAGTAAATGGGGGGACGCAGTATTTT
V gene: TRBV30; clone size: NA; D gene: NA; J gene: TRBJ1-4; CDR3 length: 15; CDR3 protein: CAWSVGDSINEKLFF; CDR3 DNA: TGTGCCTGGAGTGTTGGAGACAGTATTAATGAAAAACTGTTTTTT
V gene: TRBV9; clone size: few; D gene: NA; J gene: TRBJ1-2; CDR3 length: 15; CDR3 protein: CASSALHKGDYGYTF; CDR3 DNA: TGTGCCAGCAGCGCCTTACATAAGGGGGACTATGGCTACACCTTC
V gene: TRBV28; clone size: NA; D gene: NA; J gene: TRBJ1-2; CDR3 length: 15; CDR3 protein: CASSPGQMPNYGYTF; CDR3 DNA: TGTGCCAGCAGTCCCGGACAGATGCCTAACTATGGCTACACCTTC
V gene: TRBV7-9; clone size: NA; D gene: NA; J gene: TRBJ1-3; CDR3 length: 15; CDR3 protein: CASSLSKGAGNTIYF; CDR3 DNA: TGTGCCAGCAGCTTATCCAAGGGGGCTGGAAACACCATATATTTT
V gene: TRBV5-4; clone size: NA; D gene: TRBD2; J gene: TRBJ2-3; CDR3 length: 16; CDR3 protein: CASSLPGLAGEDTQYF; CDR3 DNA: TGTGCCAGCAGCCTACCTGGACTAGCGGGAGAGGATACGCAGTATTTT
V gene: TRBV7-9; clone size: NA; D gene: NA; J gene: TRBJ1-3; CDR3 length: 14; CDR3 protein: CASSLGGSGNTIYF; CDR3 DNA: TGTGCCAGCAGCTTAGGAGGTTCTGGAAACACCATATATTTT
V gene: TRBV19; clone size: NA; D gene: NA; J gene: TRBJ1-2; CDR3 length: 14; CDR3 protein: CASSMVQGGGGYTF; CDR3 DNA: TGTGCCAGTAGTATGGTACAGGGCGGCGGCGGCTACACCTTC
V gene: TRBV27; clone size: once; D gene: TRBD1; J gene: TRBJ2-3; CDR3 length: 15; CDR3 protein: CASSSQQGATDTQYF; CDR3 DNA: TGTGCCAGCAGCTCCCAACAGGGGGCCACAGATACGCAGTATTTT
V gene: TRBV25-1; clone size: NA; D gene: NA; J gene: TRBJ1-2; CDR3 length: 11; CDR3 protein: CATSEDYGYTF; CDR3 DNA: TGTGCCACCTCCGAGGACTATGGCTACACCTTC
V gene: TRBV7-9; clone size: NA; D gene: TRBD2; J gene: TRBJ2-1; CDR3 length: 17; CDR3 protein: CASSSTSGTDSYNEQFF; CDR3 DNA: TGTGCCAGCAGCTCGACTAGCGGGACAGACTCCTACAATGAGCAGTTCTTC
V gene: TRBV7-8; clone size: once; D gene: TRBD1; J gene: TRBJ2-6; CDR3 length: 17; CDR3 protein: CASRVGTGVSGANVLTF; CDR3 DNA: TGTGCCAGCAGGGTGGGGACAGGAGTCTCTGGGGCCAACGTCCTGACTTTC
V gene: TRBV27; clone size: NA; D gene: NA; J gene: TRBJ2-7; CDR3 length: 16; CDR3 protein: CASSPYLRDVGDEQYF; CDR3 DNA: TGTGCCAGCAGTCCATACTTACGGGATGTCGGGGACGAGCAGTACTTC
V gene: TRBV4-1; clone size: NA; D gene: NA; J gene: TRBJ2-5; CDR3 length: 15; CDR3 protein: CASSQARGEQETQYF; CDR3 DNA: TGTGCCAGCAGCCAAGCTAGGGGCGAACAAGAGACCCAGTACTTC
V gene: TRBV6-6; clone size: once; D gene: NA; J gene: TRBJ1-2; CDR3 length: 16; CDR3 protein: CAGTPGLSAANYGYTF; CDR3 DNA: TGTGCCGGTACTCCGGGACTGTCGGCCGCTAACTATGGCTACACCTTC
V gene: TRBV30; clone size: NA; D gene: TRBD2; J gene: TRBJ2-5; CDR3 length: 14; CDR3 protein: CAWNTGRARETQYF; CDR3 DNA: TGTGCCTGGAATACCGGGAGGGCCCGGGAGACCCAGTACTTC
V gene: TRBV7-2; clone size: NA; D gene: TRBD1; J gene: TRBJ2-7; CDR3 length: 14; CDR3 protein: CASSPQGGPYEQYF; CDR3 DNA: TGTGCCAGCAGCCCACAGGGGGGCCCCTACGAGCAGTACTTC
V gene: TRBV7-9; clone size: NA; D gene: TRBD1; J gene: TRBJ2-6; CDR3 length: 15; CDR3 protein: CSSSRQGSGANVLTF; CDR3 DNA: TGTTCCAGCAGCCGACAGGGCTCTGGGGCCAACGTCCTGACTTTC
V gene: TRBV25-1; clone size: NA; D gene: NA; J gene: TRBJ2-1; CDR3 length: 14; CDR3 protein: CASSGRQTYNEQFF; CDR3 DNA: TGTGCCAGCAGTGGGAGGCAGACCTACAATGAGCAGTTCTTC
V gene: TRBV6-1; clone size: NA; D gene: TRBD1; J gene: TRBJ1-5; CDR3 length: 14; CDR3 protein: CASSRKGAQQPQHF; CDR3 DNA: TGTGCCAGCAGCAGGAAGGGGGCACAGCAGCCCCAGCATTTT
V gene: TRBV6-1; clone size: NA; D gene: TRBD2; J gene: TRBJ2-3; CDR3 length: 17; CDR3 protein: CASSVAPSGNRTDTQYF; CDR3 DNA: TGTGCCAGCAGTGTCGCACCTAGCGGGAACCGCACAGATACGCAGTATTTT